This T cell receptor beta chain was sequenced for a study of cytomegalovirus exposure and HLA in healthy donors. Study conclusions and caveats: The study found most TCR sequences rare, yet found some public TCRs in many donors.

13 Jbeta primers and 60 Vbeta primers were used for the PCR. Sequencing used immunoSEQ multiplex PCR; TCRdb keeps in-frame clones, though not all of them. The table lists 77,000 or so clones, over 70% of them singletons, with 7% to 9% in the top ten. With 6 bases removed from V and 3 bases from J, the gap between germline ends came to 15 bases. Looked up from germline, CDR1 is MDHEN and CDR2 is SYDVKM. The length of the CDR3 is 14 residues. A remark on this clone: What it binds is not known.

V gene TRBV28 combines with J gene TRBJ2-7; TRBD2 is a possible D gene (6 bases). The TCR was taken from a middle-aged woman in good health and CMV-seronegative. The specimen was PBMCs. The CDR3 spells CASSPLSGVYEQYF. As DNA, the CDR3 is TGTGCCAGCAGCCCCCTCTCGGGGGTCTACGAGCAGTACTTC.